The following is a T cell receptor beta chain sequence with its context. This sample was included in a study of CD8+CD57+ T cells in acquired aplastic anemia. Study at large: Sorted cells (CD4+ and CD8+) yielded DNA amounts that averaged roughly 3 ug.

CDR1 SNHLY and CDR2 FYNNEI come from the germline V gene. This CDR3 is built from 15 residues. Trimming left V 6 bases short and J 0 bases short, with 15 bases between. CDR3 and TCR beta VDJ profiling relied on genomic DNA as the template. MiXCR, applied by TCRdb to the reads, yields one record per CDR3 protein. The sample yields hundreds of thousands of distinct CDR3 sequences, approximately 70% seen once. The V gene is TRBV2, the J gene TRBJ2-7; D is unresolved. This sequence was found in a human donor in good health, serving as a control. The material sequenced was sorted CD4+, CD8+, or CD8+CD57+ T cells (not recorded which) from PBMCs. CDR3 amino acids: CASSQYETASYEQYF. CDR3 coding DNA: TGTGCCAGCAGCCAATACGAGACGGCCTCCTACGAGCAGTACTTC.